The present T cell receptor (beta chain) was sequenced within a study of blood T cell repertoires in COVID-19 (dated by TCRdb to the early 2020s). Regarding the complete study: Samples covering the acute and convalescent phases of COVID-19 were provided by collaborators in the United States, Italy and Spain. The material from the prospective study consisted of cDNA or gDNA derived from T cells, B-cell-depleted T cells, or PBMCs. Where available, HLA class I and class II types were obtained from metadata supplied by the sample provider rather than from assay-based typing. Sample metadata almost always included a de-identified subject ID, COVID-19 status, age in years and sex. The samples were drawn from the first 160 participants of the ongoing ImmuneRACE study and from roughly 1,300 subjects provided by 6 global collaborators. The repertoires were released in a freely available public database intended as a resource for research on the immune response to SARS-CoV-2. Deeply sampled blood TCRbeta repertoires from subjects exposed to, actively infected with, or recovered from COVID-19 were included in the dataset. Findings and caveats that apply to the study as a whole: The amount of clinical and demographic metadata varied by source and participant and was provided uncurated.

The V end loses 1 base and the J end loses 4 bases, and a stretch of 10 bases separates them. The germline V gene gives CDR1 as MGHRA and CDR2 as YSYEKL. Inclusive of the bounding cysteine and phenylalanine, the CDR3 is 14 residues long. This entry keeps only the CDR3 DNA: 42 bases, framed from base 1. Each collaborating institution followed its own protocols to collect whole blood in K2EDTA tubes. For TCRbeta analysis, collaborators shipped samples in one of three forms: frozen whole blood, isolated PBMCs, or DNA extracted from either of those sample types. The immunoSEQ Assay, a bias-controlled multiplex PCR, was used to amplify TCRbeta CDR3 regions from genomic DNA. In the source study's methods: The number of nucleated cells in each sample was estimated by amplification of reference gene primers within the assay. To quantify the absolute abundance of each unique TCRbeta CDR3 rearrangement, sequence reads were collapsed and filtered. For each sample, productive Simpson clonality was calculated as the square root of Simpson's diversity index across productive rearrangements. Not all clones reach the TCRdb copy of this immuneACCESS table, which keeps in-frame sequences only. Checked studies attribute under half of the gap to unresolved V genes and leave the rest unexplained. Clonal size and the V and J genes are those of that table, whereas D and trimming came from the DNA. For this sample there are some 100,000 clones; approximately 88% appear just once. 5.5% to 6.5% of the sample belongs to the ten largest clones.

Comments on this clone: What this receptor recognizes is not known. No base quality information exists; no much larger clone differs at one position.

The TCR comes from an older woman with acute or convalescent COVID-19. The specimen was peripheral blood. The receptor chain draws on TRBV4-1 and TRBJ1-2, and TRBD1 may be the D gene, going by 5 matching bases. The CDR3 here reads CASSQVGAVYGYTF. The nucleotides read TGCGCCAGCAGCCAAGTAGGGGCAGTCTATGGCTACACCTTC.